Shown below are 26 T cell receptor beta chains from a single sample sequenced in a study of CD8 T cells in Susac syndrome. An input of roughly 0.5 to 1 ug of RNA was subjected to reverse transcription using random hexamers. TCRdb used MiXCR to reprocess the immunoSEQ multiplex PCR reads, holding one entry per CDR3 protein. The repertoire holds approximately 160,000 distinct CDR3 sequences, approximately 94% seen once, with about 0.095% in the top ten. The material sequenced was CD4+ T cells from PBMCs. Receptor source: a human donor with multiple sclerosis.

The chain carries TRBV5-6 and TRBJ2-1; no reliable D call. V was clipped by 0 bases and J by 8 bases, with 15 bases between them. CDR3 length: 15 amino acids. CDR1 is SGHDT, CDR2 YYEEEE, per germline. Here the CDR3 reads CASSLAGSLVYEQFF. The DNA for the CDR3 is TGTGCCAGCAGCTTGGCGGGTAGCCTGGTCTATGAGCAGTTCTTC.

This clonotype was recorded a few times. CDR3 sequence (DNA): TGCAGTGCTAGGAGGAATGAGCAGTTCTTC. Its protein product is CSARRNEQFF. This chain connects TRBV20-1 to TRBJ2-1; D remains ambiguous. The V end lost 3 bases, the J end lost 7 bases, and 4 bases lay between the germline ends. Looked up from germline, CDR1 is DFQATT and CDR2 is SNEGSKA (reference sequence). This CDR3 contains 10 residues.

This chain connects TRBV5-1 to TRBJ2-7, with 7 bases identical to TRBD2. The CDR3 consists of 16 residues. Trimming removed 1 base from V and 6 bases from J; junction bases left unmatched: 13. CDR1 and CDR2 from the germline V gene are SGHRS and YFSETQ. The CDR3 protein is CASSLSAGAVIGEQYF. The CDR3 coding sequence is TGCGCCAGCAGCTTGAGTGCGGGAGCGGTCATAGGCGAGCAGTACTTC. Filled out from reference TRBV5-1 and TRBJ2-7, the complete variable domain reads KAGVTQTPRYLIKTRGQQVTLSCSPISGHRSVSWYQQTPGQGLQFLFEYFSETQRNKGNFPGRFSGRQFSNSRSEMNVSTLELGDSALYLCASSLSAGAVIGEQYFGPGTRLTVT.

The chain joins TRBV3-1 to TRBJ2-2; D not resolved. Deletions cut 3 bases from V and 4 bases from J, with 6 bases between. The CDR3 is 13 residues long. CDR1 is LGHDT and CDR2 is YNNKEL in the germline V gene (reference sequence). This chain's CDR3 is CASSHYATGELFF. The CDR3 bases are TGTGCCAGCAGCCATTACGCCACCGGGGAGCTGTTTTTT.

The rearrangement uses TRBV27 and TRBJ2-1, with D unresolved. The germline V gene has CDR1 MNHEY and CDR2 SMNVEV (reference sequence). The CDR3 length is 15 residues. Trimming shortened V by 6 bases and J by 7 bases, and 19 bases separated the two germline ends. The CDR3 DNA sequence: TGTGCCAGCAGCCCACGGGTCCCGGCGGAGAATGAGCAGTTCTTC. Translating it yields CASSPRVPAENEQFF.

J is TRBJ1-5 and V is TRBV24-1; D is possibly TRBD1 (5 bases). This CDR3 is built from 14 residues. Looked up from germline, CDR1 is KGHDR and CDR2 is SFDVKD. V was pared by 4 bases and J by 4 bases, with 10 bases between. CDR3 region: CATSDKTENQPQHF. In DNA form, the CDR3 reads TGTGCCACCAGTGACAAGACAGAGAATCAGCCCCAGCATTTT.

J is TRBJ1-4 and V is TRBV30, with unresolved D. This CDR3 has 13 amino acids. CDR1 and CDR2 from the germline V gene are GTSNPN and SVGIG (reference sequence). The germline V and J ends were trimmed by 3 bases and 0 bases, with 5 bases remaining between them. The CDR3 nucleotides are TGTGCCTGGAGACCTGCAACTAATGAAAAACTGTTTTTT. Its protein product is CAWRPATNEKLFF.

The chain is built from TRBV20-1 and TRBJ2-5; D might be TRBD2 (5 bases). The germline V gene encodes CDR1 DFQATT and CDR2 SNEGSKA (reference sequence). The CDR3 covers 14 residues. V dropped 0 bases and J dropped 7 bases, with 15 bases sitting between them. The CDR3 DNA follows: TGCAGTGCTAGAGATCACGGGGTTTTAGGGACCCAGTACTTC. Its protein is CSARDHGVLGTQYF.

J is TRBJ2-7 and V is TRBV29-1, with D perhaps TRBD2 (5 bases). This CDR3 comprises 12 residues. Germline V gene sequence: CDR1 SQVTM, CDR2 ANQGSEA. V was cut by 3 bases and J by 5 bases, with 11 bases left in between. The CDR3 bases are TGCAGCGTTGAGGAGGTCAGTAACGAGCAGTACTTC. Translating it yields CSVEEVSNEQYF.

J is TRBJ1-3 and V is TRBV20-1, with unresolved D. Deletions cut 4 bases from V and 2 bases from J, with 6 bases between. CDR3 size: 12 residues. CDR1 is DFQATT, CDR2 SNEGSKA, per germline (reference sequence). The CDR3 spells CSATDTGNTIYF. CDR3 DNA: TGCAGTGCTACAGATACTGGAAACACCATATATTTT.

The chain has TRBV6-5 and TRBJ2-3; D not resolved. V shed 2 bases and J shed 4 bases, with 10 bases lying between them. Germline V gene lookup returns CDR1 MNHEY and CDR2 SVGAGI. This CDR3 has 14 amino acids. The CDR3 coding sequence is TGTGCCAGCAGTTACGGCAGAGCGTCAGATACGCAGTATTTT. Its translation: CASSYGRASDTQYF.

The chain couples TRBV14 to TRBJ2-7, with D uncertain. From germline, CDR1 is SGHDN and CDR2 FVKESK. The CDR3 totals 10 residues. V lost 7 bases and J lost 4, with 5 bases in between. The CDR3 sequence: CASTEYEQYF. The CDR3 DNA follows: TGTGCCAGCACCGAATACGAGCAGTACTTC.

The chain employs TRBV5-4 and TRBJ1-1; 7 bases are shared with TRBD1. From germline, CDR1 is SGHNT and CDR2 YYREEE (reference sequence). This CDR3 has 18 amino acids. V shed 4 bases, J shed 0 bases, and the junction held 15 bases outside the gene matches. CDR3 sequence (DNA): TGTGCCAGCAGCCGAGGAATGTGGCAGGGGGGGATGAACACTGAAGCTTTCTTT. Amino acid sequence: CASSRGMWQGGMNTEAFF.

The rearrangement links TRBV30 to TRBJ2-1; TRBD2 aligns across 9 bases. This CDR3 region has 14 residues. The trim removed 4 bases at V and 6 bases at J, leaving 7 bases unmatched. Germline V gene data show CDR1 as GTSNPN and CDR2 as SVGIG (reference sequence). CDR3 amino acids: CAWTASGITNEQFF. CDR3 coding DNA: TGTGCCTGGACGGCTAGCGGGATAACCAATGAGCAGTTCTTC.

The CDR3: CASGLSGANTEAFF. The CDR3 DNA reads TGTGCCAGCGGACTATCAGGGGCGAACACTGAAGCTTTCTTT. The rearrangement uses TRBV6-2 or TRBV6-3 and TRBJ1-1; perhaps TRBD1 as D (6 bases). The CDR3 contains 14 residues. V lost 8 bases and J 1 base, leaving 14 bases between the germline ends. From germline, CDR1 is MNHEY and CDR2 SVGEGT.

V gene TRBV7-2 combines with J gene TRBJ1-6; 9 nucleotides agree with TRBD1. Germline V CDR1 and CDR2: SGHTA, FQGNSA. Unmatched junction bases numbered 6, after V lost 2 bases and J lost 10 bases. The CDR3 consists of 15 residues. CDR3 nucleotides: TGTGCCAGCAGCTTATCTTTACAGGGGGCATCACCCCTCCACTTT. Amino acids: CASSLSLQGASPLHF.

This clonotype was seen a single time. This sequence joins TRBV30 and TRBJ2-3, with D perhaps TRBD1 or TRBD2 (6 bases each). The V gene's germline CDR1 is GTSNPN and CDR2 SVGIG (reference sequence). The CDR3 has 13 amino acids. Trimming cost V 0 bases and J 4 bases, with 8 bases left between them. The CDR3 loop reads CAWSVGGSDTQYF. CDR3 in DNA: TGTGCCTGGAGTGTAGGGGGGTCAGATACGCAGTATTTT.

This chain connects TRBV29-1 to TRBJ2-3; either TRBD1 or TRBD2 may supply D (5 bases each). The V and J ends lost 4 bases and 0 bases respectively, with 20 bases between them. Germline-derived CDR1 and CDR2 are SQVTM and ANQGSEA. CDR3 size: 17 residues. CDR3 loop: CSVAGSRDRASTDTQYF. Written as DNA, the CDR3 is TGCAGCGTTGCGGGATCCAGGGACCGTGCTAGCACAGATACGCAGTATTTT.

The rearrangement uses TRBV7-9 and TRBJ1-3; the match to TRBD1 covers 8 bases. The CDR3 consists of 16 residues. The V gene end was trimmed by 3 bases and the J gene end by 2 bases; junction bases not matched to a gene: 6. Germline CDR1 and CDR2: SEHNR and FQNEAQ (reference sequence). The CDR3 protein is CASSFLQGAAGNTIYF. The CDR3 DNA reads TGTGCCAGCAGCTTTTTGCAGGGGGCAGCTGGAAACACCATATATTTT.

The V and J genes are TRBV30 and TRBJ1-4; D is uncertain. V was trimmed by 3 bases and J by 8 bases, leaving 16 bases between them. Germline V gene data show CDR1 as GTSNPN and CDR2 as SVGIG (reference sequence). The CDR3 has 14 amino acids. CDR3 sequence reads: CAWRPPSREEKLFF. The CDR3 DNA reads TGTGCCTGGAGACCCCCCTCGAGAGAGGAAAAACTGTTTTTT.

This clonotype has a handful of counts. The rearrangement links TRBV12-3 or TRBV12-4 to TRBJ2-7; D is uncertain. The CDR3 is 12 residues long. V was cut by 5 bases and J by 4 bases, with 9 bases left in between. The CDR3 sequence: CASSTNGYEQYF. As DNA, the CDR3 is TGTGCCAGCAGTACCAACGGATACGAGCAGTACTTC.

This sequence joins TRBV7-2 and TRBJ2-1, with a tentative D call TRBD1 (6 bases). With 5 bases removed from V and 6 bases from J, the gap between germline ends came to 23 bases. Germline loops: CDR1 SGHTA, CDR2 FQGNSA. The CDR3 has 17 residues. Here the CDR3 DNA reads TGTGCCAGCAGCGCGCTTAAACAGGGAAGTTACGGCAATGAGCAGTTCTTC. This codes for CASSALKQGSYGNEQFF.

The rearrangement links TRBV3-1 to TRBJ2-3, with D perhaps given as TRBD1 or TRBD2 (6 bases each). The germline V and J ends were trimmed by 4 bases and 5 bases, with 13 bases remaining between them. This CDR3 comprises 14 residues. CDR1 and CDR2 from the germline V gene are LGHDT and YNNKEL (reference sequence). CDR3 DNA: TGTGCCAGCAGCCCCTTGGGGGGCGAAGATACGCAGTATTTT. Encoded protein: CASSPLGGEDTQYF.

V and J are TRBV12-3 or TRBV12-4 and TRBJ1-2, with D possibly matching TRBD1 (6 bases). Trimming left V 5 bases short and J 0 bases short, with 13 bases between. The CDR3 totals 15 residues. Here the CDR3 reads CASSLRTAPNYGYTF. The CDR3 DNA follows: TGTGCCAGCAGTCTACGGACAGCTCCTAACTATGGCTACACCTTC.

This chain links TRBV7-9 with TRBJ1-4; D unclear. V dropped 8 bases and J dropped 5 bases, with 15 bases sitting between them. The germline V gene encodes CDR1 SEHNR and CDR2 FQNEAQ (reference sequence). The CDR3 has 14 residues. CDR3 loop: CASRIDNTNEKLFF. The DNA of the CDR3 is TGTGCCAGCCGTATAGACAATACCAATGAAAAACTGTTTTTT.

V usage is TRBV5-1 and J usage is TRBJ2-5; the D gene is possibly TRBD2 (5 bases). Trimming removed 0 bases from V and 4 bases from J, with 10 bases in between. CDR3 length equals 14 residues. Germline-derived CDR1 and CDR2 are SGHRS and YFSETQ. CDR3 DNA: TGCGCCAGCAGCTTGGGGCTAGCAGTAGAGACCCAGTACTTC. Translated: CASSLGLAVETQYF.